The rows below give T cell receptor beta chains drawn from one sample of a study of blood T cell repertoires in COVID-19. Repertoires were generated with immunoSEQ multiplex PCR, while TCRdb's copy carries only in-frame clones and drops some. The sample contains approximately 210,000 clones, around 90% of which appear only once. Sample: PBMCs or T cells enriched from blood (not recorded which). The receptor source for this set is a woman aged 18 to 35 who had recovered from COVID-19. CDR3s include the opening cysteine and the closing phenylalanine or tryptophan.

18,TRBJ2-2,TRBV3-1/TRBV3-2,CASSQSGKTGGTTGELFF
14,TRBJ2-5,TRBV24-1,CATSAAAPGETQYF
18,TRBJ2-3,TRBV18,CASSSGRGGGPGTDTQYF
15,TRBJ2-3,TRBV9,CASNPGQGAVDTQYF
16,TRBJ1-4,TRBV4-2,CASSQDHDSLNEKLFF
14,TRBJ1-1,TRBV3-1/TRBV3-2,CASSQPDKNTEAFF
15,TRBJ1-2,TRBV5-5,CASSSLLGGNYGYTF
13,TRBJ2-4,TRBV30,CASQQGTKNIQYF
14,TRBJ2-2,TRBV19,CASSMQSNTGELFF
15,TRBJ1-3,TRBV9,CASSVEYRAGNTIYF
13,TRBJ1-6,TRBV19,CASSSTNNSPLHF
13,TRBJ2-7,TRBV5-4,CASSPPGSYEQYF
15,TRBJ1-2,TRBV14,CASSPQSGGRGGYTF
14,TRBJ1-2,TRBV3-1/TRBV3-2,CASSQDSTRDGYTF
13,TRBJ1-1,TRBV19,CATSMYDRELAFF
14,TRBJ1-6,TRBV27,CASSFRGGNSPLHF
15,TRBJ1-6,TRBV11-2,CASSYDRGGYSPLHF
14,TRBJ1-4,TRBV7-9,CASRGPLGGEKLFF
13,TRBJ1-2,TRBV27,CASRGQGGYGYTF
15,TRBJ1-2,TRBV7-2,CASSSLDRTNYGYTF
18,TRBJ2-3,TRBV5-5,CASRNDWGLAGGRDTQYF
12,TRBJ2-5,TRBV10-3,CAISVERETQYF
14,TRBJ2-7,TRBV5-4,CASSSSAGSYEQYF
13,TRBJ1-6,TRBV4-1,CASSQEYNSPLHF
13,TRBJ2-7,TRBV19,CASSIQGAYEQYF
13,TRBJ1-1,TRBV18,CASSDGENTEAFF
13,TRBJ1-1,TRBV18,CASSPGQNAEAFF
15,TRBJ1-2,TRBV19,CASSISGGQGIGYTF
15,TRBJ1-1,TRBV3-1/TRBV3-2,CASSQWQGMNTEAFF
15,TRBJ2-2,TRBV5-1,CASSLVGENTGELFF
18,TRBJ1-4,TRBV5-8,CASSKIRDRVGTNEKLFF
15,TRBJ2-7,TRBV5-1,CASSLRADGGYEQYF
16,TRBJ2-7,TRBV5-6,CASSLVDVGGFYEQYF
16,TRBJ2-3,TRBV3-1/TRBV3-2,CASSQDFEVSTDTQYF
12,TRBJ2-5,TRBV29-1,CSVDVRGETQYF
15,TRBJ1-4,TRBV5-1,CASSLQQGLGEKLFF
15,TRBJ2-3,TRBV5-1,CASSLRGASTDTQYF
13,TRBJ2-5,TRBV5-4,CASSLSSQETQYF
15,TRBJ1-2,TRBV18,CASSPDVEGDYGYTF
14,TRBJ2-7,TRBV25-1,CASSESRDPYEQYF
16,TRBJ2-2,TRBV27,CASSLIGTSNTGELFF
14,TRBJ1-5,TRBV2,CASTRMRAEQPQHF
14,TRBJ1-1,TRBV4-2,CASTNRLGGPEAFF
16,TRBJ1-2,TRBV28,CASSYSWAGPALGYTF
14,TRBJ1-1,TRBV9,CASSPWDSLSGAFF
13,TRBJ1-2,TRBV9,CASSVDNNYGYTF
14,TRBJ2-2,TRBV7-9,CASSLATDTGELFF
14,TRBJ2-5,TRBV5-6,CASSLTISQETQYF
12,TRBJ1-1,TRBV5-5,CASSSRVTEAFF
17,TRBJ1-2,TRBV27,CASSLSARTGPNYGYTF
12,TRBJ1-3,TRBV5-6,CASSRRDRGGDF
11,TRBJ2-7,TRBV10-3,CAISDGYEQYF
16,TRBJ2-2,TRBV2,CASSGQDRGRNGELFF
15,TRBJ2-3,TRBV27,CASSEITGSKDTQYF
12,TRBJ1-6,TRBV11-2,CASSRKGSPLHF
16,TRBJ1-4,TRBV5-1,CASSTGQATTNEKLFF
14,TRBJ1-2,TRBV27,CASSLSGDRYGYTF
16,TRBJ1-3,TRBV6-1,CASSALGHPSGNTIYF
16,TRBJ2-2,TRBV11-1,CASSTGLAGGPGELFF